This entry is about one T cell receptor (beta chain). Its target is unknown. The PCR had 60 Vbeta and 13 Jbeta primers. Sequencing used immunoSEQ multiplex PCR; TCRdb keeps in-frame clones, though not all of them. This sample has some 130,000 clones; approximately 71% occur once, and the top ten carry over 2%. The entry originates in a study of cytomegalovirus exposure and HLA in healthy donors. Study-level points and caveats: V- and J-gene trimming of TCR beta was linked (in a later analysis) to a missense DCLRE1C variant.

There are 14 residues in the CDR3. V lost 4 bases and J lost 1, with 11 bases in between. The germline V gene encodes CDR1 SGDLS and CDR2 YYNGEE. The sequence was obtained from a man younger than 40 in good health and CMV-seronegative. The chain is built from TRBV9 and TRBJ1-1; D is ambiguous. What was sequenced was PBMCs. CDR3 nucleotide sequence: TGTGCCAGCAGCCCCATTGGAGGGAACACTGAAGCTTTCTTT. Translated, it gives CASSPIGGNTEAFF.